This is a list of T cell receptor beta chains from one sample in a study of read filtering for tumor transcriptome and immune sequencing. MiXCR, applied by TCRdb to the reads, yields one record per CDR3 protein. The sample has 100,000 to 150,000 distinct CDR3 sequences; over 10% are singletons. The sample was a population of CD138-negative cells sorted from bone marrow. These receptors all come from a donor aged 40 or older with multiple myeloma. CDR3s include the opening cysteine and the closing phenylalanine or tryptophan. Fields, in order: V gene, clone size, D gene, J gene, CDR3 DNA, CDR3 protein. D genes are given only for firm matches. Where a row states a size, it is once, few, many or the class of an expanded clone; other rows omit it.

>TRBV28|.|.|TRBJ2-3
TGTGCCAGCAGTACACCCCGGGACACGGCTTTACTTGCTATCACAGATACGCAGTATTTT
CASSTPRDTALLAITDTQYF
>TRBV15|many|.|TRBJ1-1
TGTGCCACCAGCAGAGCCGTGGGGACTCTGAACACTGAAGCTTTCTTT
CATSRAVGTLNTEAFF
>TRBV20-1|many|.|TRBJ1-1
TGCAGTGCTTTCCGAGGAGGGACGAACACTGAAGCTTTCTTT
CSAFRGGTNTEAFF
>TRBV9|many|.|TRBJ2-1
TGTGCCAGCAGCACCGGGACCTACACAAATGAGCAGTTCTTC
CASSTGTYTNEQFF
>TRBV7-8|many|.|TRBJ2-1
TGTGCCAGCAGCTTGACGGGGGGCCCAGAGCAGTTCTTC
CASSLTGGPEQFF
>TRBV7-2|many|.|TRBJ2-5
TGTGCCAGCAGCTTAGGATTGAACCAAGAGACCCAGTACTTC
CASSLGLNQETQYF
>TRBV29-1|many|.|TRBJ2-5
TGCAGCGTTGAAGATCTAGGGCAGGGGCAAGGAGAGACCCAGTACTTC
CSVEDLGQGQGETQYF
>TRBV24-1|many|TRBD1|TRBJ1-1
TGTGCCACCAGGACGGACAGGGACACTGAAGCTTTCTTT
CATRTDRDTEAFF
>TRBV7-8|many|.|TRBJ2-2
TGTGCCAGCAGCTTGACACCTAATCCCTACACCGGGGAGCTGTTTTTT
CASSLTPNPYTGELFF
>TRBV9|many|.|TRBJ2-2
TGTGCCAGCAGCGGCGGGACAGCGAACACCGGGGAGCTGTTTTTT
CASSGGTANTGELFF
>TRBV7-9|many|TRBD2|TRBJ2-3
TGTGCCAGCAGGGGACTATTTTCAACAGATACGCAGTATTTT
CASRGLFSTDTQYF
>TRBV12-3/TRBV12-4|many|.|TRBJ1-5
.
CASSLEREGGQPQHF
>TRBV29-1|many|.|TRBJ2-7
TGCAGCGTTGGTTCAGGAGTCTCCTACGAGCAGTACTTC
CSVGSGVSYEQYF
>TRBV29-1|many|TRBD1|TRBJ1-2
TGCAGCGTTGAAGATCAGGAGGCAGGGGGCCGTGGCTACACCTTC
CSVEDQEAGGRGYTF
>TRBV28|few|.|TRBJ2-3
TGTGCCAGCAGTTTGATAGGCACCACAGATACGCAGTATTTT
CASSLIGTTDTQYF
>TRBV20-1|few|.|TRBJ1-5
TGCAGTGCTATTCGTCTGGGGGCCGGGAATCAGCCCCAGCATTTT
CSAIRLGAGNQPQHF
>TRBV7-2|many|TRBD2|TRBJ2-1
TGTGCCAGCAGCTTAAGGGGGGGCCTAGCGGGAGGCATGAATGAGCAGTTCTTC
CASSLRGGLAGGMNEQFF
>TRBV21-1|.|.|TRBJ1-2
TGTGCCAGCAGCAAAGCTGATGACTATGGCTACACCTTC
CASSKADDYGYTF
>TRBV10-3|many|.|TRBJ2-1
TGTGCCATCAAAAATACGCTAGCGAGCATCAATGAGCAGTTCTTC
CAIKNTLASINEQFF
>TRBV5-1|many|.|TRBJ1-1
TGCGCCAGCAGCTTGGCCGGGCAGGTGTCGACTGAAGCTTTCTTT
CASSLAGQVSTEAFF
>TRBV7-8|.|.|TRBJ2-7
TGTGCCAGCAGCCAAATAAGCTCCTACGAGCAGTACTTC
CASSQISSYEQYF
>TRBV5-1|many|TRBD1|TRBJ2-3
TGCGCCAGCAGGCCTCCGGGACAGGGACCAGATACGCAGTATTTT
CASRPPGQGPDTQYF
>TRBV11-1|many|.|TRBJ2-1
TGTGCCAGCACTAATAAGGGGTTCGGGGGCAATGAGCAGTTCTTC
CASTNKGFGGNEQFF
>TRBV10-3|many|.|TRBJ2-3
TGTGCCATCAGTGAAAGCAACACAGATACGCAGTATTTT
CAISESNTDTQYF
>TRBV7-2|few|.|TRBJ2-1
TGTGCCAGCAGCCAATTCGGAGATGAGCAGTTCTTC
CASSQFGDEQFF
>TRBV7-2|.|.|TRBJ2-1
TGTGCCAGCAGCCCCAAGGGACCCCAGAGTCAGTTCTTC
CASSPKGPQSQFF
>TRBV5-1|.|TRBD1|TRBJ2-3
TGCGCCAGCAGCTCGGAGACCCACAGGGGAGATACGCCGTATTTT
CASSSETHRGDTPYF
>TRBV9|many|TRBD2|TRBJ2-2
TGTGCCAGCAGCGATCGACTAGCGGCGAACACCGGGGAGCTGTTTTTT
CASSDRLAANTGELFF
>TRBV19|.|TRBD1|TRBJ2-1
TGTGCCAGTGAACCGGGACAGGGCACCTTTGAGCAGTTCTTC
CASEPGQGTFEQFF
>TRBV27|many|.|TRBJ2-1
TGTGCCAGCAGTTTAATGGGAGACGGGTTCTCGGAGCAGTTCTTC
CASSLMGDGFSEQFF
>TRBV5-4|.|TRBD2|TRBJ2-1
TGTGCCAGCAGCCTAGCGGGAAGCTCCTACAATAAGCAGTTCTTC
CASSLAGSSYNKQFF
>TRBV9|many|.|TRBJ2-1
TGTGCCAGCAGCGTAGAGGGGGGTACTGAGGTCAATGAGCAGTTCTTC
CASSVEGGTEVNEQFF
>TRBV4-1|many|TRBD2|TRBJ2-3
TGCGCCAGCAGCCTTAGCGGGAGAGGGACCACAGATACGCAGTATTTT
CASSLSGRGTTDTQYF
>TRBV7-9|many|TRBD1|TRBJ2-3
TGTGCCAGCAGTTTCGGGACAGGGGGTCTAGATACGCAGTATTTT
CASSFGTGGLDTQYF
>TRBV9|many|TRBD1|TRBJ1-5
TGTGCCAGCAGCGTAGTCCCAAACAGACAGGGCCTACATTTT
CASSVVPNRQGLHF
>TRBV7-2|many|.|TRBJ1-5
TGTGCCAGCAGCTTAGACAATCAGCCCCAGCATTTT
CASSLDNQPQHF
>TRBV3-1|few|.|TRBJ2-1
TGTGCCAGCAGCCAATGGGGGTCGAATGAGCAGTTCTTC
CASSQWGSNEQFF
>TRBV11-1|many|.|TRBJ2-2
TGTGCCAGCACCCCGGATACCGGGGAGCTGTTTTTT
CASTPDTGELFF
>TRBV6-1|many|.|TRBJ2-5
TGTGCCAGCAGTGACCCCGGGAGTCGGGAGACCCAGTACTTC
CASSDPGSRETQYF
>TRBV7-9|few|.|TRBJ2-2
TGTGCCAGCAGCTTAAGCCGGTGCACCGGGGAGCTGTTTTTT
CASSLSRCTGELFF
>TRBV2|many|.|TRBJ2-5
TGTGCCAGCTCGAAGGAGGAGACCCAGTACTTC
CASSKEETQYF
>TRBV6-6|many|.|TRBJ2-2
TGTGCCAGCAGTCCCCGGGGCACCGGGGAGCTGTTTTTT
CASSPRGTGELFF
>TRBV2|many|.|TRBJ2-4
TGTGCCAGCTCCGAGCTCGCCAAAAACATTCAGTACTTC
CASSELAKNIQYF
>TRBV3-1|few|TRBD2|TRBJ2-1
TGTGCCAGCAGCCCAGCGGGGGGGCTTTCGGATGAGCAGTTCTTC
CASSPAGGLSDEQFF
>TRBV29-1|few|TRBD1|TRBJ2-5
TGCAGCGCACGGACAGGGGTCCAAGAGACCCAGTACTTC
CSARTGVQETQYF
>TRBV10-3|few|.|TRBJ2-5
TGTGCCATCAGTGGACAGCAAGAGACCCAGTACTTC
CAISGQQETQYF
>TRBV20-1|.|TRBD2|TRBJ2-3
TGCAGTGCTAATAGCGGGGGGGCCAAAGATACGCTGTATTTT
CSANSGGAKDTLYF
>TRBV7-9|many|TRBD2|TRBJ2-3
TGTGCCAGCAGCAGAAGACTAGCGGGGGTCACAGATACGCAGTATTTT
CASSRRLAGVTDTQYF
>TRBV6-2/TRBV6-3|.|TRBD1|TRBJ2-1
TGTGCCAGCAGTTATATCACAGGGGGCATCTCCTACAATGAGCAGTTCTTC
CASSYITGGISYNEQFF
>TRBV5-6|many|TRBD1|TRBJ1-1
TGTGCCAGCAGTCAGACAGGGTCGGTTACTGAAGCTTTCTTT
CASSQTGSVTEAFF
>TRBV5-4|few|.|TRBJ1-1
TGTGCCAGCAGCGGGCCGGGCCCTGAAGCTTTCTTT
CASSGPGPEAFF